The 16 T cell receptor beta chains given below trace back to one sample, sequenced in a study of graft-versus-host responses after intestinal transplantation. The method was immunoSEQ multiplex PCR; TCRdb's version includes in-frame clones alone and lacks a portion of them. The sample gives roughly 70,000 clones, over 85% of which show up once; around 6.7% is in the top ten. The starting material was bone marrow, obtained almost 750 days after intestinal transplantation. The origin of the receptors is a human patient who received an intestinal transplant, so some T cells may come from the graft donor.

This clone has a handful of counts. V and J are TRBV5-6 and TRBJ2-7; perhaps TRBD2 as D (6 bases). From germline, CDR1 is SGHDT and CDR2 YYEEEE. Between the trimmed V and J ends, which lost 1 base and 2 bases, there was a span of 10 bases. The CDR3 totals 14 residues. CDR3 loop: CASSLMRGAYEQYF. The CDR3 DNA is TGTGCCAGCAGCTTGATGCGGGGAGCCTACGAGCAGTACTTC.

In this sample, this clone turned up a few times. The chain has TRBV9 and TRBJ1-5; the match to TRBD1 covers 10 bases. The CDR3 loop spans 14 amino acids. CDR1 is SGDLS, CDR2 YYNGEE, per germline. V shed 4 bases and J 5 bases; nucleotides not matched to a gene: 3. CDR3 sequence (DNA): TGTGCCAGCAGCCTAGGGACAGGGGATCAGCCCCAGCATTTT. Its protein is CASSLGTGDQPQHF.

J is TRBJ1-1 and V is TRBV9; D remains ambiguous. Germline CDR1 and CDR2: SGDLS and YYNGEE. The CDR3 is made up of 13 amino acids. Trimming took 4 bases from V and 2 from J, leaving 9 bases between them. Here the CDR3 reads CASSPSPNTEAFF. In nucleotides, the CDR3 is TGTGCCAGCAGCCCCAGTCCCAACACTGAAGCTTTCTTT.

This rearrangement joins TRBV9 to TRBJ2-1; D is perhaps TRBD1 (7 bases). The V gene lost 0 bases and the J gene lost 8 bases, with 15 bases spanning the gap. From germline, CDR1 is SGDLS and CDR2 YYNGEE. There are 15 residues in the CDR3. The DNA for the CDR3 is TGTGCCAGCAGCGTAGTTGGCGGGACAGTCGATGAGCAGTTCTTC. Amino acid sequence: CASSVVGGTVDEQFF.

This sequence joins TRBV19 and TRBJ2-7; maybe TRBD2 (5 bases). This CDR3 contains 14 residues. The V gene's germline CDR1 is LNHDA and CDR2 SQIVND (reference sequence). V was trimmed by 5 bases and J by 0 bases, leaving 11 bases between them. The CDR3, as DNA: TGTGCCAGTAGTCCACTAGTGAGCTCCTACGAGCAGTACTTC. It yields the protein CASSPLVSSYEQYF. Combining the CDR3 with reference TRBV19 and TRBJ2-7 gives the whole variable domain DGGITQSPKYLFRKEGQNVTLSCEQNLNHDAMYWYRQDPGQGLRLIYYSQIVNDFQKGDIAEGYSVSREKKESFPLTVTSAQKNPTAFYLCASSPLVSSYEQYFGPGTRLTVT.

The chain employs TRBV4-1 and TRBJ1-2; weak D call: TRBD1 (5 bases). This CDR3 contains 13 residues. The V and J ends lost 4 bases and 6 bases respectively, with 12 bases between them. The germline V gene encodes CDR1 MGHRA and CDR2 YSYEKL. The CDR3: CASSPGTANGYTF. The CDR3 DNA is TGCGCCAGCAGCCCCGGGACGGCAAATGGCTACACCTTC.

V is TRBV27 and J is TRBJ2-7; the match to TRBD2 covers 7 bases. The CDR3 is 14 residues long. The V and J ends lost 5 bases and 2 bases, in that order; junction bases with no gene match: 6. The germline V gene encodes CDR1 MNHEY and CDR2 SMNVEV (reference sequence). Written as DNA, the CDR3 is TGTGCCAGCAGTCTAGCGGAACGGGCCTACGAGCAGTACTTC. Translated, it gives CASSLAERAYEQYF.

The V and J genes are TRBV30 and TRBJ2-1; tentatively, D is TRBD2 (6 bases). The V gene's germline CDR1 is GTSNPN and CDR2 SVGIG (reference sequence). V was cut by 6 bases and J by 5 bases, with 17 bases left in between. This CDR3 region has 14 residues. In DNA, the CDR3 is TGTGCCTGTGAAGCGGGCCTGACGAACAATGAGCAGTTCTTC. It yields the protein CACEAGLTNNEQFF.

This chain uses TRBV7-2 with TRBJ2-3; the D is unclear. This CDR3 is 14 amino acids long. Germline V gene sequence: CDR1 SGHTA, CDR2 FQGNSA. V lost 2 bases, J lost 6 bases, and 12 bases lay in between. CDR3 in DNA: TGTGCCAGCAGCTTATTCGGCCTCTTGGATACGCAGTATTTT. This gives the protein CASSLFGLLDTQYF. Full variable domain (remainder filled in from reference TRBV7-2 and TRBJ2-3): GAGVSQSPSNKVTEKGKDVELRCDPISGHTALYWYRQSLGQGLEFLIYFQGNSAPDKSGLPSDRFSAERTGGSVSTLTIQRTQQEDSAVYLCASSLFGLLDTQYFGPGTRLTVL.

The chain joins TRBV5-4 to TRBJ2-5; D perhaps matches TRBD1 (6 bases). The J call could be wrong; TRBJ2-7 is a better fit for the DNA end. Germline assignment: CDR1 SGHNT and CDR2 YYREEE (reference sequence). This CDR3 has 16 residues. Here the CDR3 reads CASSLYTGLDAYEQYF. The CDR3 region has the DNA TGTGCCAGCAGCTTGTATACAGGGCTGGATGCCTACGAGCAGTACTTC.

The gene calls are TRBV7-6 and TRBJ1-4, with D uncertain. There are 16 residues in the CDR3. V was cut by 2 bases and J by 6 bases, with 16 bases left in between. From germline, CDR1 is SGHVS and CDR2 FNYEAQ. CDR3: CASSLFFGVEDEKLFF. The CDR3 coding sequence is TGTGCCAGCAGCTTATTTTTCGGGGTGGAGGATGAAAAACTGTTTTTT. Based on the CDR3 plus reference TRBV7-6 and TRBJ1-4, the full variable domain is GAGVSQSPRYKVTKRGQDVALRCDPISGHVSLYWYRQALGQGPEFLTYFNYEAQQDKSGLPNDRFSAERPEGSISTLTIQRTEQRDSAMYRCASSLFFGVEDEKLFFGSGTQLSVL.

This clone was observed a few times. This sequence joins TRBV28 and TRBJ1-5; the D gene is possibly TRBD1 (5 bases). CDR3 length: 13 residues. Germline loops: CDR1 MDHEN, CDR2 SYDVKM. The V and J ends lost 4 bases and 5 bases respectively, with 9 bases between them. CDR3 protein: CASSSTAYQPQHF. CDR3 nucleotide sequence: TGTGCCAGCAGTTCGACAGCGTATCAGCCCCAGCATTTT.

The J gene is TRBJ2-5, the V gene TRBV7-3, with 9 bases identical to TRBD1. CDR1 and CDR2 (germline): SGHTA, FQGTGA. The ends lost 5 bases at V and 4 bases at J; junction bases unmatched: 8. The CDR3 runs to 15 residues. The CDR3 nucleotides read TGTGCCAGCAGCACACAGGGGGCCGCAACAGAGACCCAGTACTTC. Its protein product is CASSTQGAATETQYF.

This rearrangement joins TRBV5-1 to TRBJ2-7; D might be TRBD1 or TRBD2, each matching 5 bases. CDR1 SGHRS and CDR2 YFSETQ come from the germline V gene. Trimming took off 5 bases at V and 2 bases at J, with 8 bases between the two ends. This CDR3 is 12 amino acids long. The CDR3: CASSRDPYEQYF. The CDR3 DNA reads TGCGCCAGCAGTCGGGACCCCTACGAGCAGTACTTC. The full variable domain, with the rest looked up from reference TRBV5-1 and TRBJ2-7, is KAGVTQTPRYLIKTRGQQVTLSCSPISGHRSVSWYQQTPGQGLQFLFEYFSETQRNKGNFPGRFSGRQFSNSRSEMNVSTLELGDSALYLCASSRDPYEQYFGPGTRLTVT.

V is TRBV28 and J is TRBJ1-2; 8 bases fit TRBD1. Per the germline V gene, CDR1 is MDHEN and CDR2 is SYDVKM. The CDR3 spans 12 residues. V shed 7 bases, J shed 8 bases, and the junction held 6 bases outside the gene matches. CDR3 coding DNA: TGTGCCAGCACCGGACAGGGCTGGGGCTACACCTTC. It is translated as CASTGQGWGYTF.

The chain combines TRBV7-6 with TRBJ2-1; D unresolved. CDR3 length equals 12 residues. CDR1 and CDR2 from the germline V gene are SGHVS and FNYEAQ. With 5 bases removed from V and 1 base from J, the gap between germline ends came to 3 bases. This chain's CDR3 is CASSASYNEQFF. CDR3 nucleotides: TGTGCCAGCAGCGCATCCTACAATGAGCAGTTCTTC.